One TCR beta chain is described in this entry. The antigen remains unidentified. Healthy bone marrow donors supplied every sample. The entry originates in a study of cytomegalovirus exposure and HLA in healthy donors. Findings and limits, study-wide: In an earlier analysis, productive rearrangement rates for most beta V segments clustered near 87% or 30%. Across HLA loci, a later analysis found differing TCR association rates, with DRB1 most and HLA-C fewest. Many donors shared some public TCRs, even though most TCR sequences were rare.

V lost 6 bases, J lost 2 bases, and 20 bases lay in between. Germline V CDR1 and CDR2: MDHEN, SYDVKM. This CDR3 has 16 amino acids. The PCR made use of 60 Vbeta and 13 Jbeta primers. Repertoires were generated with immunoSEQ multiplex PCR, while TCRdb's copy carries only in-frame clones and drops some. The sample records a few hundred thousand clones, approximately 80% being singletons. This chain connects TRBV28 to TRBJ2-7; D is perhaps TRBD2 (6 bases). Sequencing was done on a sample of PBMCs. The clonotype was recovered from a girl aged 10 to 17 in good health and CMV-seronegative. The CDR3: CASRYHQGLLPYEQYF. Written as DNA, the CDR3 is TGTGCCAGCAGATACCACCAGGGACTCCTCCCCTACGAGCAGTACTTC.